The 28 T cell receptor beta chains below were found in one sample sequenced in a study of response to subunit inactivated influenza vaccine. In TCRdb, the RT-PCR reads were re-called with MiXCR into one record per CDR3 protein. The table lists about 310,000 distinct CDR3 sequences, less than 25% of them singletons. Sequenced material: PBMCs from blood, taken approximately 20 months after vaccination. The source of these receptors is a man aged 50-75 years who received an inactivated influenza vaccine.

The chain has TRBV2 and TRBJ2-3; a weak D match, TRBD2 (6 bases). V gave up 5 bases and J gave up 0 bases, with 15 bases separating them. CDR3 length equals 16 residues. Germline-derived CDR1 and CDR2 are SNHLY and FYNNEI. The CDR3 coding sequence is TGTGCCAGCAGTCTATCAGGCGGGAAGAGCACAGATACGCAGTATTTT. Translation: CASSLSGGKSTDTQYF.

As for this clonotype: A junction boundary mismatches the germline segment, possibly from a read error. The J gene is TRBJ1-3, the V gene TRBV7-2, with D hard to call. Looked up from germline, CDR1 is SGHTA and CDR2 is FQGNSA. This CDR3 has 15 amino acids. CDR3 DNA: TGTGCCAGCAGCTTACTTCCCTACTCTGGAAACACCTTATATTTT. Its protein is CASSLLPYSGNTLYF.

This clonotype was recorded at least ten times. The chain links TRBV24-1 to TRBJ1-1; no definite D call. Germline assignment: CDR1 KGHDR and CDR2 SFDVKD. The CDR3 runs to 13 residues. Trimming removed 5 bases from V and 1 base from J, with 7 bases in between. CDR3 sequence: CATSGYKNTEAFF. The DNA for the CDR3 is TGTGCCACCAGTGGATACAAGAACACTGAAGCTTTCTTT.

A few counts support this clonotype. The V and J genes are TRBV29-1 and TRBJ2-7; D is unresolved. Between the trimmed V and J ends, which lost 7 bases and 0 bases, there was a span of 16 bases. Germline lookup yields CDR1 SQVTM and CDR2 ANQGSEA. The CDR3 loop spans 14 amino acids. The CDR3 DNA reads TGCAGCGCCCTGAACCCAAGTCTCTCCTACGAGCAGTACTTC. Translating it yields CSALNPSLSYEQYF.

This sequence joins TRBV4-3 and TRBJ1-5; the D gene is possibly TRBD1 (6 bases). The CDR3 sequence is 15 residues long. Trimming removed 0 bases from V and 6 bases from J, with 12 bases in between. Germline V gene lookup returns CDR1 LGHNA and CDR2 YSLEER. The CDR3 loop is CASSQDRGGTQPQHF. CDR3 nucleotide sequence: TGCGCCAGCAGCCAAGACAGGGGAGGTACTCAGCCCCAGCATTTT.

This clonotype was counted a few times. The chain is built from TRBV28 and TRBJ2-7; 11 positions match TRBD2. Germline values: CDR1 MDHEN, CDR2 SYDVKM. CDR3 length: 16 residues. The J segment lost 5 bases and the V segment lost 1 base, leaving 7 bases of the junction unmatched. CDR3 sequence reads: CASSLLAGGFMDEQYF. The CDR3 DNA is TGTGCCAGCAGTTTATTAGCGGGAGGGTTCATGGACGAGCAGTACTTC.

This chain connects TRBV15 to TRBJ2-5; TRBD2 might be the D (6 bases). The CDR3 length is 14 residues. V lost 7 bases to trimming and J lost 4 bases, with 16 bases between them. Looked up from germline, CDR1 is LNHNV and CDR2 is YYDKDF (reference sequence). The CDR3 region has the DNA TGTGCCACCACCCCTTCCGGGGGAACAGAGACCCAGTACTTC. Its translation is CATTPSGGTETQYF.

Only a few counts were recorded for this clonotype. This sequence joins TRBV29-1 and TRBJ2-4; 7 nucleotides agree with TRBD2. CDR1 is SQVTM, CDR2 ANQGSEA, per germline. The V and J ends lost 4 bases and 7 bases, in that order; junction bases with no gene match: 7. The CDR3 runs 13 residues. In DNA, the CDR3 is TGCAGCGTTGGGGCGGGAGTAGGGAACATTCAGTACTTC. Amino acid sequence: CSVGAGVGNIQYF.

The J gene is TRBJ2-7, the V gene TRBV12-3 or TRBV12-4; 8 nucleotides agree with TRBD2. The CDR3 length is 13 residues. V trimming: 6 bases; J trimming: 0 bases; junction bases outside the gene matches: 1. The CDR3 nucleotides read TGTGCCAGCAGGACTAGCGTCTCCTACGAGCAGTACTTC. Residues: CASRTSVSYEQYF.

The chain joins TRBV11-2 to TRBJ1-1, with unresolved D. The V end lost 5 bases, the J end lost 4 bases, and 14 bases lay between the germline ends. The CDR3 spans 14 residues. Germline V gene data show CDR1 as SGHAT and CDR2 as FQNNGV. The CDR3 here is CASSIRARGTEAFF. The CDR3 coding sequence is TGTGCCAGCAGCATAAGGGCACGAGGCACTGAAGCTTTCTTT. Drawing the rest from reference TRBV11-2 and TRBJ1-1, the complete variable domain is EAGVAQSPRYKIIEKRQSVAFWCNPISGHATLYWYQQILGQGPKLLIQFQNNGVVDDSQLPKDRFSAERLKGVDSTLKIQPAKLEDSAVYLCASSIRARGTEAFFGQGTRLTVV.

This clonotype was observed many times. The rearrangement links TRBV7-2 to TRBJ1-4, with D possibly being TRBD1 (5 bases). Trimming cost V 2 bases and J 5 bases, with 12 bases left between them. Germline CDR1 is SGHTA and CDR2 is FQGNSA. CDR3 length: 15 residues. CDR3 sequence: CASSLMGRPNEKLFF. The CDR3, as DNA: TGTGCCAGCAGCTTAATGGGACGGCCGAATGAAAAACTGTTTTTT.

The table lists this clonotype with many counts. The chain couples TRBV7-6 to TRBJ1-5; D is unresolved. The CDR3 covers 14 residues. Germline CDR1 is SGHVS and CDR2 is FNYEAQ. Between the trimmed V and J ends, which lost 1 base and 2 bases, there was a span of 6 bases. This chain's CDR3 is CASSLDQGNQPQHF. The CDR3 DNA reads TGTGCCAGCAGCTTAGATCAGGGCAATCAGCCCCAGCATTTT.

The chain recombines TRBV4-1 with TRBJ2-1, with 8 bases identical to TRBD2. CDR3 size: 16 residues. Germline-derived CDR1 and CDR2 are MGHRA and YSYEKL. Trimming removed 6 bases from V and 10 bases from J; junction bases left unmatched: 17. The CDR3 here is CASSPRESGSLREQFF. The CDR3 bases are TGCGCCAGCAGTCCGAGAGAAAGCGGGAGTCTAAGGGAGCAGTTCTTC.

The rearrangement joins TRBV5-5 to TRBJ1-2; D might be TRBD1 (5 bases). The length of the CDR3 is 13 residues. Per germline, CDR1 SGHKS and CDR2 YYEKEE (reference sequence). V was cut by 3 bases and J by 8 bases, with 14 bases left in between. Here the CDR3 DNA reads TGTGCCAGCAGCTCCGGGACGGACAAAGGCTACACCTTC. Translated: CASSSGTDKGYTF. Combining the CDR3 with reference TRBV5-5 and TRBJ1-2 gives the whole variable domain DAGVTQSPTHLIKTRGQQVTLRCSPISGHKSVSWYQQVLGQGPQFIFQYYEKEERGRGNFPDRFSARQFPNYSSELNVNALLLGDSALYLCASSSGTDKGYTFGSGTRLTVV.

A few counts support this clonotype. The chain recombines TRBV6-2 or TRBV6-3 with TRBJ2-7; D might be TRBD1 (5 bases). V was clipped by 6 bases and J by 4 bases, with 10 bases between them. Germline assignment: CDR1 MNHEY and CDR2 SVGEGT. There are 12 residues in the CDR3. CDR3 sequence reads: CASSRTFYEQYF. The DNA of the CDR3 is TGTGCCAGCAGCCGGACATTTTACGAGCAGTACTTC.

In this sample, this clonotype turned up a few times. V and J are TRBV20-1 and TRBJ2-1; TRBD2 might be the D (6 bases). CDR1 and CDR2 (germline): DFQATT, SNEGSKA (reference sequence). The V end was cut by 0 bases, the J end by 0 bases, with 12 bases between. The CDR3 runs 16 residues. The CDR3 protein is CSARDVRLDSYNEQFF. As DNA, the CDR3 is TGCAGTGCTAGAGATGTGCGACTAGACTCCTACAATGAGCAGTTCTTC.

V gene TRBV28 combines with J gene TRBJ2-7; 9 bases map to TRBD1. With V trimmed by 0 bases and J by 3 bases, 3 bases remained unmatched. Germline V gene lookup returns CDR1 MDHEN and CDR2 SYDVKM. CDR3 length: 15 residues. CDR3 amino acids: CASSLWGQGVYEQYF. Here the CDR3 DNA reads TGTGCCAGCAGTTTATGGGGACAGGGAGTCTACGAGCAGTACTTC.

This clonotype was picked up a small number of times. The V and J genes are TRBV28 and TRBJ1-6; 10 nucleotides align to TRBD1. CDR1 is MDHEN, CDR2 SYDVKM, per germline. The ends lost 1 base at V and 10 bases at J; junction bases unmatched: 13. The length of the CDR3 is 18 residues. The CDR3 sequence: CASSLLASWTGGRSPLHF. DNA for the CDR3: TGTGCCAGCAGTTTATTGGCCTCCTGGACAGGGGGACGATCACCCCTCCACTTT.

This clonotype turned up a few times. J is TRBJ1-5 and V is TRBV29-1; D is undetermined. Trimming took off 6 bases at V and 1 base at J, with 7 bases between the two ends. Germline CDR1 reads SQVTM; CDR2 reads ANQGSEA. CDR3 size: 12 residues. DNA of the CDR3: TGCAGCGTAGGAATGAGCAATCAGCCCCAGCATTTT. As protein: CSVGMSNQPQHF. Combining the CDR3 with reference TRBV29-1 and TRBJ1-5 gives the whole variable domain SAVISQKPSRDICQRGTSLTIQCQVDSQVTMMFWYRQQPGQSLTLIATANQGSEATYESGFVIDKFPISRPNLTFSTLTVSNMSPEDSSIYLCSVGMSNQPQHFGDGTRLSIL.

The chain employs TRBV9 and TRBJ1-2; D is undetermined. V was clipped by 4 bases and J by 4 bases, with 17 bases between them. The CDR3 length is 15 residues. Looked up from germline, CDR1 is SGDLS and CDR2 is YYNGEE. As DNA, the CDR3 is TGTGCCAGCAGCCTCCGAGAAGGGCGGACCTATGGCTACACCTTC. Its protein product is CASSLREGRTYGYTF.

This chain links TRBV4-3 with TRBJ2-3, with unresolved D. The CDR3 has 15 residues. Trimming removed 0 bases from V and 6 bases from J, with 13 bases in between. Germline-derived CDR1 and CDR2 are LGHNA and YSLEER. CDR3 residues: CASSQELNLPDTQYF. CDR3 nucleotides: TGCGCCAGCAGCCAAGAGTTGAATTTGCCCGATACGCAGTATTTT.

J is TRBJ2-1 and V is TRBV11-2; D gene unclear. The CDR3 length is 13 residues. Trimming took 6 bases from V and 0 from J, leaving 6 bases between them. The germline CDR1 and CDR2 sequences are SGHAT and FQNNGV. This CDR3 reads CASRDSSYNEQFF. As DNA, the CDR3 is TGTGCCAGCAGGGATAGCTCCTACAATGAGCAGTTCTTC.

The V gene is TRBV20-1, the J gene TRBJ2-7; no definite D call. This CDR3 spans 12 amino acids. The germline gives CDR1 DFQATT, CDR2 SNEGSKA (reference sequence). Deletions cut 1 base from V and 4 bases from J, with 8 bases between. The CDR3 sequence: CSARASGYEQYF. The CDR3 DNA sequence: TGCAGTGCTAGAGCTTCGGGTTACGAGCAGTACTTC.

The chain joins TRBV5-5 to TRBJ2-2; 11 bases fit TRBD2. The germline V gene has CDR1 SGHKS and CDR2 YYEKEE (reference sequence). The CDR3 is 16 amino acids. Trimming cost V 3 bases and J 0 bases; bases outside gene matches: 1. CDR3 nucleotides: TGTGCCAGCAGCTCGGGACTAGCGGCGAACACCGGGGAGCTGTTTTTT. This encodes CASSSGLAANTGELFF.

A few counts support this clonotype. This sequence joins TRBV6-5 and TRBJ2-7, with 11 bases aligning to TRBD2. V was pared by 0 bases and J by 3 bases, with 4 bases of the junction left unmatched. The CDR3 has 16 amino acids. Per the germline V gene, CDR1 is MNHEY and CDR2 is SVGAGI. CDR3 DNA: TGTGCCAGCAGTTACTCGGGACTAGCGGCCCTCTACGAGCAGTACTTC. Amino acid sequence: CASSYSGLAALYEQYF.

CDR3 region: CSLGLGDTQYF. CDR3 nucleotide sequence: TGCAGCCTTGGTTTGGGAGATACGCAGTATTTT. This chain joins TRBV29-1 and TRBJ2-3; D is unresolved. Germline loops: CDR1 SQVTM, CDR2 ANQGSEA. The CDR3 loop spans 11 amino acids. Deletions cut 8 bases from V and 5 bases from J, with 11 bases between.

The rearrangement links TRBV10-3 to TRBJ1-3; 10 bases line up with TRBD1. The CDR3 covers 16 residues. CDR1 ENHRY and CDR2 SYGVKD come from the germline V gene. After removal of 7 bases from V and 0 bases from J, the junction contained 6 bases not matched to a gene. The CDR3 reads CAITAGTGVSGNTIYF. As DNA, the CDR3 is TGTGCCATCACGGCCGGGACAGGGGTCTCTGGAAACACCATATATTTT.

CDR3 sequence: CASSYSLGPEAFF. The CDR3 DNA is TGTGCCAGCAGTTACTCGCTTGGGCCTGAAGCTTTCTTT. The chain is built from TRBV6-5 and TRBJ1-1; D is uncertain. CDR1 and CDR2 from the germline V gene are MNHEY and SVGAGI. The ends were cut back, 0 bases at V and 6 bases at J, with 8 bases in the middle. This CDR3 is 13 amino acids long.